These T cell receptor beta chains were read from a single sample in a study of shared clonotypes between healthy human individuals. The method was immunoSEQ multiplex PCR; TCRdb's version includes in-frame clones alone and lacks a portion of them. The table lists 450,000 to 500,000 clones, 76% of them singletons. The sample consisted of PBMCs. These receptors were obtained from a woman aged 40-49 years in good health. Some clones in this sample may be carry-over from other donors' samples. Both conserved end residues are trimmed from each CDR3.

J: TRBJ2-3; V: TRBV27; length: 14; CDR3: ASSLMGQGSTDTQY
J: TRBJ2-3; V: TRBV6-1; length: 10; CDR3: ASSEAADTQY
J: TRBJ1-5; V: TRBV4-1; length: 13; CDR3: ASSQDGYSNQPQH
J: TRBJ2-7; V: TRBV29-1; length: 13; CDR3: RPPWESGRAGPRY
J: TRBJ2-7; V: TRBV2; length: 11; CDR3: ASRRLPSYEQY
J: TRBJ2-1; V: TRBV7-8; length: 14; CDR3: ASSLASGRAYNEQF
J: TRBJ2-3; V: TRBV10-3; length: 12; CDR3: AISDPVSTDTQY
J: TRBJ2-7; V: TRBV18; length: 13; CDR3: ASSPVRDSTYEQY
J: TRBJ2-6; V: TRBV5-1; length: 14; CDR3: ASRAAGSSGANVLT
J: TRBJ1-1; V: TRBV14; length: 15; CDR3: ASSQFLGQGQNTEAF
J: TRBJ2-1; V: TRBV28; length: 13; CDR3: ASSAQGFSYNEQF
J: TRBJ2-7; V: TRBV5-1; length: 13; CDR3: ASSLGPGTAYEQY
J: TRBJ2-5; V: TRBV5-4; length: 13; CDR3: ASSSFGTSGETQY
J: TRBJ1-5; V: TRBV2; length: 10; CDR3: ASSERGVPQH
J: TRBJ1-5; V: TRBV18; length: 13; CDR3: ASSPRGDKNQPQH
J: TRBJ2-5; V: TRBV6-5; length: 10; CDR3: ASSYGLGTQY
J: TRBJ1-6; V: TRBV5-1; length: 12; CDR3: ASSLGQGITPLH
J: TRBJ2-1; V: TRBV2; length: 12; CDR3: ASSETAGYNEQF
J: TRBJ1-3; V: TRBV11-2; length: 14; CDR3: ASSLNHRGAGNTIY
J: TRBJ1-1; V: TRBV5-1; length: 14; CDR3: ASRPTGGAGVGEAF
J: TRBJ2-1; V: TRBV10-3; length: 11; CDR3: AISPTSGSEQF
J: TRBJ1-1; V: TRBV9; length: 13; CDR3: ASSVQPGLVAEAF
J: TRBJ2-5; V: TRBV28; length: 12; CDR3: ASTFGTPGETQY
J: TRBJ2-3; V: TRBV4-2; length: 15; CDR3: ASSQEYSGSGTDTQY
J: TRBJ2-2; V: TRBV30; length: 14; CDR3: AWSVRTGTNTGELF
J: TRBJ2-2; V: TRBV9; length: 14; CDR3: ASSRGLGVSTGELF
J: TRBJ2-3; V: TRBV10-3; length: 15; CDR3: AISESPSGSRPDTQY
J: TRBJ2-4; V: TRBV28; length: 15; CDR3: ASSPLGLAGVLDIQY
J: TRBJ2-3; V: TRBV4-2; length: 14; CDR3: ACGKLAVGGADTQY